This TCR beta chain originates from a study of beta chain features in type 1 diabetes. Expressed TCRB transcripts were sequenced after all isolated RNA was converted to cDNA. The data were produced by immunoSEQ multiplex PCR, yet TCRdb's version contains in-frame clones alone and is incomplete. Of some 370,000 clones in the sample, 8% to 10% were seen once. Trimming removed 1 base at V and 1 base at J, with 9 bases between. The CDR3 length is 15 residues. Germline V gives CDR1 SGHRS, CDR2 YFSETQ. Findings and caveats of the study: VDJ junctions from patients with type 1 diabetes contained fewer insertions and more deletions. In every one of the four CD4+ subsets, TCRB CDR3s were moderately but significantly shorter in Type 1 diabetes patients.

This clone has more than one count but fewer than ten. Its cognate antigen is unknown. Sequenced: central memory CD4+ T cells from blood. The chain joins TRBV5-1 to TRBJ1-5; D not resolved. The TCR comes from a man aged 25 to 40 with type 1 diabetes. Here the CDR3 DNA reads TGCGCCAGCAGCTTGTTTGGGGAGAGCAATCAGCCCCAGCATTTT. Translated, it gives CASSLFGESNQPQHF. Together with reference TRBV5-1 and TRBJ1-5, the CDR3 gives the full variable domain: KAGVTQTPRYLIKTRGQQVTLSCSPISGHRSVSWYQQTPGQGLQFLFEYFSETQRNKGNFPGRFSGRQFSNSRSEMNVSTLELGDSALYLCASSLFGESNQPQHFGDGTRLSIL.